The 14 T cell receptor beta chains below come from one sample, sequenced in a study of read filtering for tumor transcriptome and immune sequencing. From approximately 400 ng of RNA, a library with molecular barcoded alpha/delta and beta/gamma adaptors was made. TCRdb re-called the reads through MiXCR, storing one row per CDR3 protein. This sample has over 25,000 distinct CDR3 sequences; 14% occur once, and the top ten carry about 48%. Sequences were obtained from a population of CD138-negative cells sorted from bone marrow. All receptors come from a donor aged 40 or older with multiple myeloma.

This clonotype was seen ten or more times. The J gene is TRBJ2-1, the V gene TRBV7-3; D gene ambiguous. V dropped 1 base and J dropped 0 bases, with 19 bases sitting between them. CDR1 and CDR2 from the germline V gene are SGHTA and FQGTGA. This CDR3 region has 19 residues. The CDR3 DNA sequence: TGTGCCAGCAGCTTAAGAGGTAGCACTACTTTTAGCTCCTACAATGAGCAGTTCTTC. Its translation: CASSLRGSTTFSSYNEQFF.

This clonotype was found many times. CDR3 in amino acids: CASSFWLAGPYNEQFF. CDR3 nucleotides: TGTGCCAGCAGTTTTTGGCTAGCGGGGCCCTACAATGAGCAGTTCTTC. V usage is TRBV27 and J usage is TRBJ2-1; 9 bases fit TRBD2. Germline trimming cut 3 bases from V and 2 bases from J; bases unmatched to any gene: 5. The CDR3 is 16 amino acids. Germline CDR1 reads MNHEY; CDR2 reads SMNVEV (reference sequence).

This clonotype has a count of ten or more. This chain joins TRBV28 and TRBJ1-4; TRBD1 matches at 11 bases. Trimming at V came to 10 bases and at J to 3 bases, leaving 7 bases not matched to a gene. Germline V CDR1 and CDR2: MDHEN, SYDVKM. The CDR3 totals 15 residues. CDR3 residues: CATWTGGGSNEKLFF. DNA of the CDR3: TGTGCCACCTGGACAGGGGGCGGATCTAATGAAAAACTGTTTTTT.

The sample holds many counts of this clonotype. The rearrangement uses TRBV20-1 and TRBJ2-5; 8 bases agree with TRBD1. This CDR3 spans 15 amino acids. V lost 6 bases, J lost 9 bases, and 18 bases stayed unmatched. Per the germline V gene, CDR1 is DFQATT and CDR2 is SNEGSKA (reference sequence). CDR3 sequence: CSAHETGAPVTAQYF. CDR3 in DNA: TGCAGTGCGCACGAGACAGGGGCCCCGGTGACGGCCCAGTACTTC.

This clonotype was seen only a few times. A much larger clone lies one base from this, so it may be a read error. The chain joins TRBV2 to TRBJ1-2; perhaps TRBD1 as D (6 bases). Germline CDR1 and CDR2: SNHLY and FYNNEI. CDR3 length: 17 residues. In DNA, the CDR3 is TGTGCCAGCAGTGAAGGGGACAACCGGCCCTCTAACTGTGGCTACACCTTC. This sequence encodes CASSEGDNRPSNCGYTF. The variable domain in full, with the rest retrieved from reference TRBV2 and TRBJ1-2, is EPEVTQTPSHQVTQMGQEVILRCVPISNHLYFYWYRQILGQKVEFLVSFYNNEISEKSEIFDDQFSVERPDGSNFTLKIRSTKLEDSAMYFCASSEGDNRPSNCGYTFGSGTRLTVV.

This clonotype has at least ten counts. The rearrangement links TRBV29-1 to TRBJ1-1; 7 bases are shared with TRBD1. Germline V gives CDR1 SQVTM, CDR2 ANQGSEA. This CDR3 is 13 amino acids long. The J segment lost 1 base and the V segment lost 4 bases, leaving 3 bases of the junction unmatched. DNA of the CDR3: TGCAGCGTTGTCGGACAGGAGAACACTGAAGCTTTCTTT. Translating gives CSVVGQENTEAFF.

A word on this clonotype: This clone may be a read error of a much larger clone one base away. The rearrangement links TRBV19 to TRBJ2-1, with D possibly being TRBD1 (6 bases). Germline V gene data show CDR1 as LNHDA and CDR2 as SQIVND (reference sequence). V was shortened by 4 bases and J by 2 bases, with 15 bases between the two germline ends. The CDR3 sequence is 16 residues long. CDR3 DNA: TGTGCCAGTAGTAACAAACACAGGGTGCCCTACAATGAGCAGTTCTTC. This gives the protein CASSNKHRVPYNEQFF.

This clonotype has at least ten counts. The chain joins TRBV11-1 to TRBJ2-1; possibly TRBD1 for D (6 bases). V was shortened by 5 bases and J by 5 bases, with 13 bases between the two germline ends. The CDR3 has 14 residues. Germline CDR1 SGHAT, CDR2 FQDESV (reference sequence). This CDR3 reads CASSRLQGNNEQFF. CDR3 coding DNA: TGTGCCAGCAGCCGCCTACAGGGAAACAATGAGCAGTTCTTC.

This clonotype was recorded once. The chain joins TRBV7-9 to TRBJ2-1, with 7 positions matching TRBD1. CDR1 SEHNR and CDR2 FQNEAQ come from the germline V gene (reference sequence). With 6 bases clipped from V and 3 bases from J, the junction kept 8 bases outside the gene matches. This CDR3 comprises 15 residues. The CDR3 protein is CASSRRQGVYNEQFF. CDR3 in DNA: TGTGCCAGCAGTCGAAGACAGGGCGTCTACAATGAGCAGTTCTTC.

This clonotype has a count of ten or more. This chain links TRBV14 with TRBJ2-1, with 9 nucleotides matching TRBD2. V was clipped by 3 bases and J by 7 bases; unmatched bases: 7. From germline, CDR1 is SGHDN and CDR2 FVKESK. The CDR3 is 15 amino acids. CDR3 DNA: TGTGCCAGCAGCCATGGACTAGCGTGGGGGAATGAGCAGTTCTTC. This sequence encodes CASSHGLAWGNEQFF.

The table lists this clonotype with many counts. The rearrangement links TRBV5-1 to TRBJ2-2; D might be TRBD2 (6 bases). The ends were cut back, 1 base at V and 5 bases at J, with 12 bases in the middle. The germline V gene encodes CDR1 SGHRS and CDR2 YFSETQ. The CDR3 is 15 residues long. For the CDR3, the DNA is TGCGCCAGCAGCTTGCAGGAGGGGTGGACCGGGGAGCTGTTTTTT. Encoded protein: CASSLQEGWTGELFF.

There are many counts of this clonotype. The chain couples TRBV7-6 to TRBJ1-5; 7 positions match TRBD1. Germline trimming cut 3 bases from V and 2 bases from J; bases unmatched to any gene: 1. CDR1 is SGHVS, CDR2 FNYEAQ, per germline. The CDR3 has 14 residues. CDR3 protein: CASSFGQGNQPQHF. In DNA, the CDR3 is TGTGCCAGCAGCTTTGGACAGGGCAATCAGCCCCAGCATTTT. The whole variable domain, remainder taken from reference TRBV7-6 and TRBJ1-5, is GAGVSQSPRYKVTKRGQDVALRCDPISGHVSLYWYRQALGQGPEFLTYFNYEAQQDKSGLPNDRFSAERPEGSISTLTIQRTEQRDSAMYRCASSFGQGNQPQHFGDGTRLSIL.

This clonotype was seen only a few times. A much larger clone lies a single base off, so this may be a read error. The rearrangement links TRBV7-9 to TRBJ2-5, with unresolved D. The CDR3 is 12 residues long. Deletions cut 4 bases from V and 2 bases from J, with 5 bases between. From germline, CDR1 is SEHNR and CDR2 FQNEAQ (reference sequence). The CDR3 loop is CASSSPQETQYF. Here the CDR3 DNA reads TGTGCCAGCAGCTCCCCTCAAGAGACCCAGTACTTC.

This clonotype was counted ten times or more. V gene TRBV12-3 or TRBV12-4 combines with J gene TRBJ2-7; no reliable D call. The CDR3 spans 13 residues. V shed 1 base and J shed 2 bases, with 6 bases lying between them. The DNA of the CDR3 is TGTGCCAGCAGTTTAGACCCGACCTACGAGCAGTACTTC. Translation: CASSLDPTYEQYF.